These 24 T cell receptor beta chains originate from one sample sequenced in a study of cytomegalovirus exposure and HLA in healthy donors. Primers included in the PCR were 60 Vbeta and 13 Jbeta primers. Repertoires were generated with immunoSEQ multiplex PCR, while TCRdb's copy carries only in-frame clones and drops some. The data hold about 240,000 clones, with about 86% observed a single time. Specimen: PBMCs. Receptor source: a woman aged 55-70 years in good health and CMV-seropositive.

This sequence joins TRBV18 and TRBJ2-1, with 9 bases lining up with TRBD2. CDR1 KGHSH and CDR2 LQKENI come from the germline V gene. This CDR3 spans 15 amino acids. V lost 1 base and J lost 6; bases outside the gene matches: 4. The chain's CDR3 is CASSPLAGVVNEQFF. The CDR3 region has the DNA TGTGCCAGCTCACCACTAGCGGGAGTAGTCAATGAGCAGTTCTTC. Using reference TRBV18 and TRBJ2-1 for the parts outside the CDR3, the full variable domain is NAGVMQNPRHLVRRRGQEARLRCSPMKGHSHVYWYRQLPEEGLKFMVYLQKENIIDESGMPKERFSAEFPKEGPSILRIQQVVRGDSAAYFCASSPLAGVVNEQFFGPGTRLTVL.

V is TRBV9 and J is TRBJ1-1; 10 nucleotides align to TRBD1. J lost 8 bases, V lost 2 bases, and 6 bases had no gene match. The V gene's germline CDR1 is SGDLS and CDR2 YYNGEE. CDR3 length: 14 amino acids. As DNA, the CDR3 is TGTGCCAGCAGCGTGAGGGACAGGGGTCCCGAAGCTTTCTTT. Translated: CASSVRDRGPEAFF.

This clone was observed a single time. The chain has TRBV7-6 and TRBJ2-7; 8 nucleotides line up with TRBD1. Trimming removed 3 bases from V and 4 bases from J; junction bases left unmatched: 5. The CDR3 spans 14 residues. Looked up from germline, CDR1 is SGHVS and CDR2 is FNYEAQ. CDR3 loop: CASSLGGQGYEQYF. The CDR3 DNA reads TGTGCCAGCAGCTTGGGCGGACAGGGATACGAGCAGTACTTC.

The rearrangement joins TRBV5-4 to TRBJ2-2; possible D gene TRBD2, 5 bases. Germline V lookup: CDR1 SGHNT, CDR2 YYREEE (reference sequence). Deletions cut 0 bases from V and 5 bases from J, with 8 bases between. This CDR3 is 14 amino acids long. The CDR3 spells CASSLEGGTGELFF. CDR3 DNA sequence: TGTGCCAGCAGCTTGGAAGGCGGGACCGGGGAGCTGTTTTTT.

The chain has TRBV10-2 and TRBJ2-3; 8 bases match TRBD2. The CDR3 is 15 amino acids. The J segment lost 4 bases and the V segment lost 6 bases, leaving 9 bases of the junction unmatched. Germline CDR1 WSHSY, CDR2 SAAADI. The DNA of the CDR3 is TGCGCCAGCAGAAAAGCGGGAGAGGTCTCAGATACGCAGTATTTT. Amino acid sequence: CASRKAGEVSDTQYF.

The chain joins TRBV5-1 to TRBJ2-1; 11 nucleotides align to TRBD2. Germline V gives CDR1 SGHRS, CDR2 YFSETQ. The V and J ends lost 2 bases and 4 bases, in that order; junction bases with no gene match: 5. This CDR3 comprises 16 residues. The CDR3 nucleotides are TGCGCCAGCAGCTTCAACCTAGCGGGAGGTTACAATGAGCAGTTCTTC. Protein: CASSFNLAGGYNEQFF.

For this clone: The junction departs from germline at one end; a sequencing error may be responsible. The chain employs TRBV7-7 and TRBJ2-5; perhaps TRBD1 as D (5 bases). The CDR3 totals 16 residues. Germline V gene data show CDR1 as SSHAT and CDR2 as FNYEAQ (reference sequence). This CDR3 reads CASSLSGGALQETQYF. Written as DNA, the CDR3 is TGTGCTAGCAGCTTGAGTGGTGGGGCACTACAAGAGACCCAGTACTTC.

The V call is TRBV2, the J call TRBJ1-3, with 7 bases identical to TRBD1. The CDR3 sequence is 14 residues long. After removal of 2 bases from V and 4 bases from J, the junction contained 2 bases not matched to a gene. Per germline, CDR1 SNHLY and CDR2 FYNNEI. DNA of the CDR3: TGTGCCAGCAGTGAATCGGACAGGGGAAACACCATATATTTT. Its protein is CASSESDRGNTIYF.

This clone was seen a single time. CDR3 in DNA: TGTGCCAGCAGCTTAGCGCCGGGCTACGAGCAGTACTTC. It is translated as CASSLAPGYEQYF. The rearrangement joins TRBV7-9 to TRBJ2-7; unclear D gene. V lost 0 bases to trimming and J lost 3 bases, with 6 bases between them. The CDR3 sequence is 13 residues long. CDR1 and CDR2 (germline): SEHNR, FQNEAQ (reference sequence).

The chain recombines TRBV7-9 with TRBJ1-1, with TRBD1 identical over 10 bases. The CDR3 is made up of 14 amino acids. Germline V gene sequence: CDR1 SEHNR, CDR2 FQNEAQ (reference sequence). Unmatched junction bases numbered 5, after V lost 5 bases and J lost 5 bases. Here the CDR3 reads CASSRGTGETEAFF. CDR3 in DNA: TGTGCCAGCAGCCGCGGGACAGGGGAAACTGAAGCTTTCTTT.

V gene TRBV5-1 combines with J gene TRBJ2-5; D may be TRBD2 (6 bases). Germline CDR1 reads SGHRS; CDR2 reads YFSETQ. V lost 0 bases and J lost 4, with 10 bases in between. This CDR3 is built from 14 residues. The CDR3 is CASSLARGRETQYF. DNA for the CDR3: TGCGCCAGCAGCTTGGCGCGGGGCAGAGAGACCCAGTACTTC.

This clone was picked up a small number of times. This chain links TRBV12-5 with TRBJ1-1, with 8 bases aligning to TRBD1. V lost 5 bases, J lost 0 bases, and 8 bases stayed unmatched. Germline-derived CDR1 and CDR2 are LGHNT and FRNRAP. CDR3 length equals 16 residues. CDR3 coding DNA: TGTGCTAGTGGTCTAAAACCGGGACAGGTGAACACTGAAGCTTTCTTT. This gives the protein CASGLKPGQVNTEAFF. Together with reference TRBV12-5 and TRBJ1-1, the CDR3 gives the full variable domain: DARVTQTPRHKVTEMGQEVTMRCQPILGHNTVFWYRQTMMQGLELLAYFRNRAPLDDSGMPKDRFSAEMPDATLATLKIQPSEPRDSAVYFCASGLKPGQVNTEAFFGQGTRLTVV.

The chain carries TRBV27 and TRBJ2-5, with 10 nucleotides matching TRBD2. The V and J ends lost 6 bases and 5 bases, in that order; junction bases with no gene match: 15. The CDR3 runs to 17 residues. Per the germline V gene, CDR1 is MNHEY and CDR2 is SMNVEV (reference sequence). The CDR3 sequence is CASRPPRSGRAAETQYF. CDR3 nucleotide sequence: TGTGCCAGCAGACCTCCCCGGAGCGGGAGGGCCGCGGAGACCCAGTACTTC.

The V and J genes are TRBV18 and TRBJ2-3; 8 bases match TRBD1. J lost 6 bases, V lost 3 bases, and 5 bases had no gene match. The germline CDR1 and CDR2 sequences are KGHSH and LQKENI. The CDR3 sequence is 14 residues long. The CDR3 region has the DNA TGTGCCAGCTCACCCCAGGGGGCGCGTGATACGCAGTATTTT. It is translated as CASSPQGARDTQYF. The full variable domain, completed using reference TRBV18 and TRBJ2-3, is NAGVMQNPRHLVRRRGQEARLRCSPMKGHSHVYWYRQLPEEGLKFMVYLQKENIIDESGMPKERFSAEFPKEGPSILRIQQVVRGDSAAYFCASSPQGARDTQYFGPGTRLTVL.

The V and J genes are TRBV9 and TRBJ2-1, with 10 bases that match TRBD2. Germline CDR1 and CDR2: SGDLS and YYNGEE. The trim removed 3 bases at V and 1 base at J, leaving 7 bases unmatched. The CDR3 has 17 amino acids. The CDR3 nucleotides read TGTGCCAGCAGCGCAAACCTAGCGGGAGCTTCCTACAATGAGCAGTTCTTC. Translation gives CASSANLAGASYNEQFF.

This chain links TRBV19 with TRBJ2-6, with TRBD1 as a possible D gene (6 bases). Germline CDR1 reads LNHDA; CDR2 reads SQIVND (reference sequence). The CDR3 consists of 16 residues. Trimming pared 6 bases from V and 3 bases from J, leaving 15 bases between. Here the CDR3 reads CASRQGTGSGANVLTF. The CDR3 nucleotides read TGTGCCAGTAGGCAGGGCACAGGGAGTGGGGCCAACGTCCTGACTTTC.

The chain uses TRBV7-3 and TRBJ2-1, with 8 bases matching TRBD1. Germline values: CDR1 SGHTA, CDR2 FQGTGA. Trimming took 2 bases from V and 2 from J; bases not matched to a gene: 2. The CDR3 contains 15 residues. The CDR3 coding sequence is TGTGCCAGCAGCTTACCGGGACAGGCCTACAATGAGCAGTTCTTC. Encoded protein: CASSLPGQAYNEQFF. Variable domain in full (rest from reference TRBV7-3 and TRBJ2-1): GAGVSQTPSNKVTEKGKYVELRCDPISGHTALYWYRQSLGQGPEFLIYFQGTGAADDSGLPNDRFFAVRPEGSVSTLKIQRTERGDSAVYLCASSLPGQAYNEQFFGPGTRLTVL.

This CDR3 reads CASSLPSVPHRSSYNEQFF. Here the CDR3 DNA reads TGTGCCAGCAGCTTGCCTAGCGTACCACATCGGAGCTCCTACAATGAGCAGTTCTTC. The chain links TRBV5-4 to TRBJ2-1, with a possible D match to TRBD2 (6 bases). The length of the CDR3 is 19 residues. V dropped 1 base and J dropped 0 bases, with 20 bases sitting between them. The V gene's germline CDR1 is SGHNT and CDR2 YYREEE (reference sequence).

J is TRBJ2-7 and V is TRBV27, with D possibly matching TRBD2 (6 bases). V was pared by 2 bases and J by 3 bases, with 11 bases between. Germline V CDR1 and CDR2: MNHEY, SMNVEV (reference sequence). The CDR3 covers 14 residues. CDR3: CASSLTRGGYEQYF. Here the CDR3 DNA reads TGTGCCAGCAGTTTAACGAGGGGAGGCTACGAGCAGTACTTC.

J is TRBJ1-5 and V is TRBV11-3; the D gene is possibly TRBD1 (6 bases). The CDR3 is 15 amino acids. V was trimmed by 6 bases and J by 7 bases, leaving 19 bases between them. From germline, CDR1 is SGHNT and CDR2 YENEEA. CDR3 loop: CASRPPGTKIQPQHF. The CDR3 bases are TGTGCCAGCAGGCCCCCCGGGACAAAGATCCAGCCCCAGCATTTT.

This chain links TRBV18 with TRBJ2-2; 10 bases map to TRBD2. This CDR3 comprises 17 residues. CDR1 and CDR2 (germline): KGHSH, LQKENI. V dropped 2 bases and J dropped 1; count of bases not matched to a gene: 4. The CDR3 protein is CASSPVTSGVNTGELFF. The CDR3 DNA reads as TGTGCCAGCTCACCAGTTACTAGCGGGGTGAACACCGGGGAGCTGTTTTTT.

The rearrangement joins TRBV6-5 to TRBJ1-2, with 7 bases that match TRBD1. This CDR3 comprises 12 residues. V lost 6 bases to trimming and J lost 8 bases; unmatched junction nucleotides: 6. CDR1 MNHEY and CDR2 SVGAGI come from the germline V gene. As DNA, the CDR3 is TGTGCCAGCAGAGACGGGACAGTCGGCTACACCTTC. Its protein product is CASRDGTVGYTF.

This clone was counted between two and nine times. The CDR3 sequence: CASSPWDRTSDQGDTQYF. The CDR3 nucleotides read TGTGCCAGCAGCCCTTGGGACCGGACTAGCGATCAAGGGGATACGCAGTATTTT. The chain uses TRBV7-2 and TRBJ2-3; TRBD2 matches 9 bases. The CDR3 has 18 amino acids. V trimming: 5 bases; J trimming: 6 bases; junction bases outside the gene matches: 18. Germline V CDR1 and CDR2: SGHTA, FQGNSA. The variable domain in full, with the rest retrieved from reference TRBV7-2 and TRBJ2-3, is GAGVSQSPSNKVTEKGKDVELRCDPISGHTALYWYRQSLGQGLEFLIYFQGNSAPDKSGLPSDRFSAERTGGSVSTLTIQRTQQEDSAVYLCASSPWDRTSDQGDTQYFGPGTRLTVL.

A single count supports this clone. The chain uses TRBV5-1 and TRBJ2-2; possibly TRBD2 for D (5 bases). Germline V gives CDR1 SGHRS, CDR2 YFSETQ. This CDR3 has 16 residues. Trimming shortened V by 4 bases and J by 3 bases, and 16 bases separated the two germline ends. The CDR3 loop reads CASSPTKLGDTGELFF. Here the CDR3 DNA reads TGCGCCAGCAGCCCTACCAAACTGGGAGACACCGGGGAGCTGTTTTTT.